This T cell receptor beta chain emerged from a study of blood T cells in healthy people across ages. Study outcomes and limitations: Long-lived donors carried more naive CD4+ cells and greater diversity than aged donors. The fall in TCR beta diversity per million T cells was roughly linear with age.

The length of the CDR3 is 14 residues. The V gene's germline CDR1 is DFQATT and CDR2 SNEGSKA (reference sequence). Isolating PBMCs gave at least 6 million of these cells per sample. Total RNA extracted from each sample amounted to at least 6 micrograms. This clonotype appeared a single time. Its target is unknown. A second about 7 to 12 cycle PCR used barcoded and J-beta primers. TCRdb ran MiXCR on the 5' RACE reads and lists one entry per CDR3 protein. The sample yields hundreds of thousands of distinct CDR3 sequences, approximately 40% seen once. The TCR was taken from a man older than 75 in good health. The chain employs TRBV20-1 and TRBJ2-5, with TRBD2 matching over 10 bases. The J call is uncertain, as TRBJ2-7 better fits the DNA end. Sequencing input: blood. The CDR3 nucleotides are TGCAGTGCTAATGTAGCGGGGGGTCCCAACGAGCAGTACTTC. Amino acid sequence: CSANVAGGPNEQYF.